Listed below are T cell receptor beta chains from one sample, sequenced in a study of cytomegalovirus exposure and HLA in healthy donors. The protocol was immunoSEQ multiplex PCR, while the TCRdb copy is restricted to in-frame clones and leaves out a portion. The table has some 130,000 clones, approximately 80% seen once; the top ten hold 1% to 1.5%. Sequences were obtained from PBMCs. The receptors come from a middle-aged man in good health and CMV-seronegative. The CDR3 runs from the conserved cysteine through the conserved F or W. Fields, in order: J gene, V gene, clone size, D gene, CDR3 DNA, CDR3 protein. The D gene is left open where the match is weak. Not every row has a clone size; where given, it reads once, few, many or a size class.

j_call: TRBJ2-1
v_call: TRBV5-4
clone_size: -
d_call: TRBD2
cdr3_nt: TGTGCCAGCAGCTTGTCGTGGACTAGCGGGTCGAATGAGCAGTTCTTC
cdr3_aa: CASSLSWTSGSNEQFF

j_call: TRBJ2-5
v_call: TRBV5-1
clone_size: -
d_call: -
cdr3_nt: TGCGCCAGCAGCTTAGGGGTAGCGGAAGAGACCCAGTACTTC
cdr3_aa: CASSLGVAEETQYF

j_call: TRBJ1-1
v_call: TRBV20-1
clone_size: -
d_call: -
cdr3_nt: TGCAGTGAGCTTGCTTTGTTGGCTTTCTTT
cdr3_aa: CSELALLAFF

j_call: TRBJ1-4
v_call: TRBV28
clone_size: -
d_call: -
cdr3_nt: TGTGCCAGCAGCGGGATGGGGACTAATGAAAAACTGTTTTTT
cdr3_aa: CASSGMGTNEKLFF

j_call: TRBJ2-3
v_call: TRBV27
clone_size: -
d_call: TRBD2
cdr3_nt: TGTGCCAGCAGTTTAGGCTTAGCGGGAGTTATAGATACGCAGTATTTT
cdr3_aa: CASSLGLAGVIDTQYF

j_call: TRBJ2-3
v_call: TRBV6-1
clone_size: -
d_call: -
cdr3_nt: TGTGCCAGCAGTGAAGACCCCAGGGATACGCAGTATTTT
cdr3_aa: CASSEDPRDTQYF

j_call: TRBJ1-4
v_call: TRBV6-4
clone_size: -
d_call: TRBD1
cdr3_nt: TGTGCCAGCAGTCGACAGGGAGGAGATGAAAAACTGTTTTTT
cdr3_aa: CASSRQGGDEKLFF

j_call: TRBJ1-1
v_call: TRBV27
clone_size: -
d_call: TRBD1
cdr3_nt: TGTGCCAGCAGTCTGGACAGGGGGACTGAAGCTTTCTTT
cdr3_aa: CASSLDRGTEAFF

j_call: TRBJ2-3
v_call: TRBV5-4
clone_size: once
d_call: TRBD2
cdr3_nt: TGTGCCAGCAGCTTACTCAATAGCGGGAGGGTAGATACGCAGTATTTT
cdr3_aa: CASSLLNSGRVDTQYF

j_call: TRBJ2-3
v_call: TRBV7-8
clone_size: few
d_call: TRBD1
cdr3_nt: TGTGCCAGCAGCTCCTCGGGACAGGGAGCTATTACGCAGTATTTT
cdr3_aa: CASSSSGQGAITQYF

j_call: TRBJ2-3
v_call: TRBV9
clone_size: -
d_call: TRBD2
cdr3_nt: TGTGCCAGCAGCGTAGAACTAGCGGGAGGGCACGGGCCCACAGATACGCAGTATTTT
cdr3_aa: CASSVELAGGHGPTDTQYF

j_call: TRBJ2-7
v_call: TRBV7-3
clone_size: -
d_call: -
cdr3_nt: TGTGCCAGCAGCTTAGAGTCTTCATACGAGCAGTACTTC
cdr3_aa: CASSLESSYEQYF

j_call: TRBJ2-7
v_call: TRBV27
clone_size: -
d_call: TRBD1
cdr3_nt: TGTGCCGGCCGAGGGGACAGGGGTCCCCCCTACGAGCAGTACTTC
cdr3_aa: CAGRGDRGPPYEQYF